What follows describes a single T cell receptor beta chain. One end of the junction varies from germline; a read error may be responsible. In the original workflow: Amplification of reference gene primers provided the estimated nucleated cell counts. Method: immunoSEQ multiplex PCR; TCRdb's copy keeps in-frame clones and lacks some. V, J and clone size reflect that table, while D and trimming were determined from the DNA. The table lists over 200,000 clones, roughly 87% of them singletons. The source of the sample is a study of blood T cell repertoires in COVID-19. Study-level background: Some COVID-19 samples were acute and others convalescent; all came from the United States, Italy and Spain. Sources were T cells, B-cell-depleted T cells, or PBMCs; the material itself was cDNA or gDNA.

The sequence was collected from a man in his forties or fifties with active or convalescent COVID-19. Sequencing was done on a sample of peripheral blood.

CDR3 in amino acids: CASSSLTDRVGGVF. CDR3 in DNA: TGTGCCAGCAGTTCACTAACAGACAGGGTCGGGGGAGTCTTC. The chain recombines TRBV28 with TRBJ2-1, with D tentatively TRBD1 (7 bases). The CDR3 totals 14 residues. Germline V lookup: CDR1 MDHEN, CDR2 SYDVKM.